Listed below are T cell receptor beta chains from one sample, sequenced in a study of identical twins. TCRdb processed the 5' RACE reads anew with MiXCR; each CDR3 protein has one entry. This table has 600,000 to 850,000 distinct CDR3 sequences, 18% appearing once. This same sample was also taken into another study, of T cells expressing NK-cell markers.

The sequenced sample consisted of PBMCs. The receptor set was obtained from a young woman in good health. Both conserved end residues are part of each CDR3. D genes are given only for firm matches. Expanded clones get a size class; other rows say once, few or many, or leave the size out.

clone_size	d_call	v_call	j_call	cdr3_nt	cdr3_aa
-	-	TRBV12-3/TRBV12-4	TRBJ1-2	TGTGCCAGCAGTTTATCTTGGGAAACCTATGGCTACACCTTC	CASSLSWETYGYTF
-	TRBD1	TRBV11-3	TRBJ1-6	TGTGCCAGCAGCTTAGCCTTCAGGGGGCGAGGTTCACCCCTCCACTTT	CASSLAFRGRGSPLHF
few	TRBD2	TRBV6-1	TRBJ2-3	TGTGCCAGCAGTCGTAGCGGGGGGGCCACAGATACGCAGTATTTT	CASSRSGGATDTQYF
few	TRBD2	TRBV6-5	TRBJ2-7	TGTGCCAGCAGTTACTCGGCGAGCGGGATCTACGAGCAGTACTTC	CASSYSASGIYEQYF
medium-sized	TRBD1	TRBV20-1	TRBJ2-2	TGCAGTGCTAGAGGGGGACAGTCGAACACCGGGGAGCTGTTTTTT	CSARGGQSNTGELFF
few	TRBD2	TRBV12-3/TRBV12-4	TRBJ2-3	TGTGCCAGCAGTTTAGACCGCGGGAGAAGCACAGATACGCAGTATTTT	CASSLDRGRSTDTQYF
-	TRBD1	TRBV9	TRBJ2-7	TGTGCCAGCAGCCAAGGGATCGGACAGGACTCCTACGAGCAGTACTTC	CASSQGIGQDSYEQYF
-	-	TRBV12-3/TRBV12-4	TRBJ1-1	TGTGCCAGCAATCTTGGGGGGGGCGCTGAAGCTTTCTTT	CASNLGGGAEAFF
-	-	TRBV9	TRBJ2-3	TGTGCCAGCAGCGTTTTTTCCACAGGGTATTTGGATACGCAGTATTTT	CASSVFSTGYLDTQYF
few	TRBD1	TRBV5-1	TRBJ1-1	TGCGCCAGCCGACAGGGTCAGAACACTGAAGCTTTCTTT	CASRQGQNTEAFF
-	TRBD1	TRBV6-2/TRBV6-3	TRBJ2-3	TGTGCCAGCAGTTACAGTGCCCCTGACAGGGGAATCGAAGATACGCAGTATTTT	CASSYSAPDRGIEDTQYF
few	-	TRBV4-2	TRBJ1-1	TGTGCCAGCAGCCTCACCGGGACACTGAACACTGAAGCTTTCTTT	CASSLTGTLNTEAFF
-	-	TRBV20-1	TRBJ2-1	TGCAGTGCTAGACCCCAAACGAGCGGGTCCTCCTACAATGAGCAGTTCTTC	CSARPQTSGSSYNEQFF
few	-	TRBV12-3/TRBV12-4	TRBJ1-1	TGTGCCAGCAGTTTACGCCGCGATTCCGGGGCACTGGCTGAAGCTTTCTTT	CASSLRRDSGALAEAFF
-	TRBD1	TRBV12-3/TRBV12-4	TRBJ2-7	TGTGCCAGCAGTTTAGCGAAAGGGACAGGGTACGAGCAGTACTTC	CASSLAKGTGYEQYF
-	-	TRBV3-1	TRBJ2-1	TGTGCCAGCAGCCAGACGAAAAATGAGCAGTTCTTC	CASSQTKNEQFF
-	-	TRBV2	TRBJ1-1	TGTGCCAGCCGGGAAGACAACACTGAAGCTTTCTTT	CASREDNTEAFF
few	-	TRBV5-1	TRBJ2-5	TGCGCCAGCAGCTCCTGGACGGGTTCCCAAGAGACCCAGTACTTC	CASSSWTGSQETQYF
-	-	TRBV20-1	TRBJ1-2	TGCAGTGCTAGTTACACTCCTTCCTATGGCTACACCTTC	CSASYTPSYGYTF
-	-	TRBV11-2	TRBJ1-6	TGTGCCAGCAGCGGGGGCGGGGATTCACCCCTCCACTTT	CASSGGGDSPLHF
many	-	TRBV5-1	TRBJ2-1	TGCGCCAGCAGCTTGGAGGTGTGGCGGGGTAAGGGCAATGAGCAGTTCTTC	CASSLEVWRGKGNEQFF
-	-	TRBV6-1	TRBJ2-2	TGTGCCAGTTACTCCGGGACTCCCAACACCGGGGAGCTGTTTTTT	CASYSGTPNTGELFF
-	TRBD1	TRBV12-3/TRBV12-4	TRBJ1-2	TGTGCCAGCAGCCAATCCGGGACAGGGGGCGTCTATGGCTACACCTTC	CASSQSGTGGVYGYTF
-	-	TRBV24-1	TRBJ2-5	TGTGCCACCAGTGATACCAGGGACCCCCAAGAGACCCAGTACTTC	CATSDTRDPQETQYF
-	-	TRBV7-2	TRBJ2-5	TGTGCCAGCAGCTTAGCGTTTGTGCGGCCTCGGGAGACCCAGTACTTC	CASSLAFVRPRETQYF
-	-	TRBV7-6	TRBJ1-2	TGTGCCAGCAGCTTAGACCTCCGAGGGTATGGCTACACCTTC	CASSLDLRGYGYTF
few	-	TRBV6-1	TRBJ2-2	TGTGCCAGCAGGGCCCCCGGGGCCGGATACACCGGGGAGCTGTTTTTT	CASRAPGAGYTGELFF
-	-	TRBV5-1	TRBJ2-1	TGCGCCAGCACCACCCAGGGAATCTACAATGAGCAGTTCTTC	CASTTQGIYNEQFF
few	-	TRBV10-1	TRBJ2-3	TGCGCCAGCAGTGGAGGGGGGGTCTCCTGGGGCGCAGATACGCAGTATTTT	CASSGGGVSWGADTQYF
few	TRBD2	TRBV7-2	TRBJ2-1	TGTGCCAGCAACCTACTAGCGGGAGGCTACAATGAGCAGTTCTTC	CASNLLAGGYNEQFF
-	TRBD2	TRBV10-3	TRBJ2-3	TGTGCCATCAGTGTGAATAGCGGGAGGGTAACAGATACGCAGTATTTT	CAISVNSGRVTDTQYF
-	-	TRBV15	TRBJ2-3	TGTGCCACCAGCAGGACCCCCGGAGGCCGTCTTTCCACAGATACGCAGTATTTT	CATSRTPGGRLSTDTQYF
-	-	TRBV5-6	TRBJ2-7	TGTGCCAGCAGCCACAAATCAAGCTACGAGCAGTACTTC	CASSHKSSYEQYF
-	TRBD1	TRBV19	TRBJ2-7	TGTGCCACCTCGGACAGGGTGTCCTACGAGCAGTACTTC	CATSDRVSYEQYF
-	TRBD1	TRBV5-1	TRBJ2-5	TGCGCCAGCAGCGGACAGGGCCAACAGACCCAGTACTTC	CASSGQGQQTQYF
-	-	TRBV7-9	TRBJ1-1	TGTGCCAGCAGCAGGTACCTGACCGGGGGGACTGAAGCTTTCTTT	CASSRYLTGGTEAFF
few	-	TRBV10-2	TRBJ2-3	TGCGCCAGCAGCCCCTCAGTAGGTTCGATGAGCACAGATACGCAGTATTTT	CASSPSVGSMSTDTQYF
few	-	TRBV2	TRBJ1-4	TGTGCCAGCTCGGAGGGGGTGGCTAATGAAAAACTGTTTTTT	CASSEGVANEKLFF
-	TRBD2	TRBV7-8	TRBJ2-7	TGTGCCAGCAGCTATAGTAGCGGGAGGGCCTTCTCCTACGAGCAGTACTTC	CASSYSSGRAFSYEQYF
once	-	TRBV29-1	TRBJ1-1	TGCAGCGTTATCCCCAACACTGAAGCTTTCTTT	CSVIPNTEAFF
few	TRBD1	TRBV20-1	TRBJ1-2	TGCAGTGCTAGCATGGGGACAGGGAACTTCCTTCTTAACTATGGCTACACCTTC	CSASMGTGNFLLNYGYTF
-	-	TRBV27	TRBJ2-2	TGTGCCAGCAGTTTGGGTCTGGCAGGCGGGGAGCTGTTTTTT	CASSLGLAGGELFF
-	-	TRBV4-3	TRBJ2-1	TGCGCCAGCAGCCAAGAAGCGGGTCCCTACAATGAGCAGTTCTTC	CASSQEAGPYNEQFF
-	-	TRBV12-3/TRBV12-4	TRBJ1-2	TGTGCCAGCAGTCTAAGGGCGGCTACTAACTATGGCTACACCTTC	CASSLRAATNYGYTF
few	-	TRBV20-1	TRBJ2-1	TGCAGTGCTAGAAGGGGGGGGATTGAGCAGTTCTTC	CSARRGGIEQFF
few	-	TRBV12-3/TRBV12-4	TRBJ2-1	TGTGCCACCGCAGGTAGGGTTGATGAGCAGTTCTTC	CATAGRVDEQFF
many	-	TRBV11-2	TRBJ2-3	TGTGCCAGCAGCTCCTTTAGATGGGGCACAGATACGCAGTATTTT	CASSSFRWGTDTQYF
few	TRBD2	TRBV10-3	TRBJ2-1	TGTGCCATCAGTGAGTTAATGGGAGCGGGAGGGCCCCATGAGCAGTTCTTC	CAISELMGAGGPHEQFF
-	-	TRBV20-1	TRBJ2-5	TGCAGTGCTAGGAAGGGACAAGAGACCCAGTACTTC	CSARKGQETQYF
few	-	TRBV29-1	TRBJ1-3	TGCAGCGTTATGGGTACTGGAAACACCATATATTTT	CSVMGTGNTIYF
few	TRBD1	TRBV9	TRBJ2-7	TGTGCCAGCAGCGAGAGGACAGGGGGGTTTGACGAGCAGTACTTC	CASSERTGGFDEQYF
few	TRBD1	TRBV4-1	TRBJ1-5	TGCGCCAGCAGCCGAATAGGACAGGGGGTTCAGCCCCAGCATTTT	CASSRIGQGVQPQHF
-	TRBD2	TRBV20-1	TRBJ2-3	TGCAGTGCTTGGAGCGGGAGGAGGCCAGATACGCAGTATTTT	CSAWSGRRPDTQYF
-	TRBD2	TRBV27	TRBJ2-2	TGTGCTGTTGGCCTGGGACTAGAGAACACCGGGGAGCTGTTTTTT	CAVGLGLENTGELFF